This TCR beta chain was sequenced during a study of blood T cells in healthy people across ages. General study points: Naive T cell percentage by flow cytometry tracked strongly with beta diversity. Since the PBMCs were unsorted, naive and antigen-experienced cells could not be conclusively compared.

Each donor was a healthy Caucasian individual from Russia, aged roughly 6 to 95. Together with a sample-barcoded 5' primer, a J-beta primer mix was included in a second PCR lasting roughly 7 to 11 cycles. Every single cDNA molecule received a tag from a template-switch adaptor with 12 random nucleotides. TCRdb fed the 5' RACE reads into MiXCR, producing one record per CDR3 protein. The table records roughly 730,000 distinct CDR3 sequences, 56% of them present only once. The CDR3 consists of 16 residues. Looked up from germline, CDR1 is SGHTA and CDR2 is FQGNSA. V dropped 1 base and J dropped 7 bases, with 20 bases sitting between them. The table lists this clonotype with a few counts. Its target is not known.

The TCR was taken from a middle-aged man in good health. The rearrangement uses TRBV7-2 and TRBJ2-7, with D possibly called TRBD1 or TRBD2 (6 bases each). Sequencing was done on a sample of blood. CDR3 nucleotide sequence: TGTGCCAGCAGCTTAGTAATCGGGGAAGGGGGAGGTGAGCAGTACTTC. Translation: CASSLVIGEGGGEQYF. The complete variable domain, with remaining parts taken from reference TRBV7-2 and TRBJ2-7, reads GAGVSQSPSNKVTEKGKDVELRCDPISGHTALYWYRQSLGQGLEFLIYFQGNSAPDKSGLPSDRFSAERTGGSVSTLTIQRTQQEDSAVYLCASSLVIGEGGGEQYFGPGTRLTVT.